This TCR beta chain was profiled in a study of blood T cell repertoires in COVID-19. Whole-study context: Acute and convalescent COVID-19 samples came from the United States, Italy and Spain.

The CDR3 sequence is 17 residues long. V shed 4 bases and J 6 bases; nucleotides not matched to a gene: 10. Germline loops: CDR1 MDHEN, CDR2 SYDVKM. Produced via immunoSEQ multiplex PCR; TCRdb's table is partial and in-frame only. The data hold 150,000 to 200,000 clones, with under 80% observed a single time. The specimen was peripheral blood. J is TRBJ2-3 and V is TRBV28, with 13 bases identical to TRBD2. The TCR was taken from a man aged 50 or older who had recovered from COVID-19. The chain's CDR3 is CASSSQGLAGAADTQYF. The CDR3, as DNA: TGTGCCAGCAGTTCTCAAGGACTAGCGGGAGCAGCCGATACGCAGTATTTT.